This T cell receptor (beta chain) was recovered during a study of vaccination and CD4 T cells after COVID-19. General study findings and limits: Sampling was limited to relatively few convalescent patients, with no early post-infection timepoints studied. Rising from around 20 to 38, the median of SARS-CoV-2-reactive clonotypes did not change significantly.

Treatment denoted: roughly 10-day PBMC culture with coronavirus spike peptide pools or control peptides (ViraFEST assay). Cultures of PBMCs, around 1.8 million per well, were set up with 10 IU/ml IL-2 and 10 ug/ml peptide pools. Sequencing of DNA taken from cultured CD4+ T cells relied on the Oncomine TCR Beta short-read assay. One entry per CDR3 protein results from TCRdb running MiXCR on the PCR reads. This table has roughly 13,000 distinct CDR3 sequences, less than 35% appearing once. This clonotype showed up just a few times. As yet, its antigen is unknown. The sample was CD4+ T cells from blood, cultured in vitro, taken before SARS-CoV-2 vaccination. The TCR comes from a human donor who received a COVID-19 vaccine.

The CDR3 region has the DNA TGTGCCAGCAGTGTATACAGGGGAAGGAGCACAGATACGCAGTATTTT. Protein sequence: CASSVYRGRSTDTQYF. The chain is built from TRBV2 and TRBJ2-3; 7 bases line up with TRBD1. Germline V CDR1 and CDR2: SNHLY, FYNNEI. This CDR3 is 16 amino acids long. Unmatched junction bases numbered 7, after V lost 4 bases and J lost 0 bases.